A single TCR beta chain is shown here with its context. Its matching antigen is unknown. Clones were read by immunoSEQ multiplex PCR, and TCRdb kept only the in-frame ones, dropping some. The sample has roughly 140,000 clones, more than 85% seen once. The entry originates in a study of T cell responses to AZD1222 COVID-19 vaccine. J gave up 2 bases and V 0 bases, and 1 base lay outside the gene matches. The CDR3 spans 15 residues. CDR1 and CDR2 from the germline V gene are SGHRS and YFSETQ. Notes on the study in general: Most donors were white British, females outnumbered males, and clonal diversity was possibly underestimated.

The starting material was peripheral blood, obtained 28 days after the second AZD1222 dose. This rearrangement joins TRBV5-1 to TRBJ2-5, with TRBD1 matching over 10 bases. This TCR came from an adult who received the AZD1222 COVID-19 vaccine. The CDR3 loop is CASSLGTGGQETQYF. In DNA form, the CDR3 reads TGCGCCAGCAGCTTGGGGACAGGGGGGCAAGAGACCCAGTACTTC. The full variable domain, in which reference TRBV5-1 and TRBJ2-5 provide the parts outside the CDR3, is KAGVTQTPRYLIKTRGQQVTLSCSPISGHRSVSWYQQTPGQGLQFLFEYFSETQRNKGNFPGRFSGRQFSNSRSEMNVSTLELGDSALYLCASSLGTGGQETQYFGPGTRLLVL.